The 21 T cell receptor beta chains below all came from one sample that was sequenced in a study of blood T cell repertoires in COVID-19. Profiling relied on immunoSEQ multiplex PCR, and the TCRdb table lists in-frame clones only, not all of them. The data contain 60,000 to 70,000 clones, 79% of them singletons. What was sequenced was peripheral blood. These receptors were collected from a woman in her 70s with acute or convalescent COVID-19.

The J gene is TRBJ2-2, the V gene TRBV2; D not certain. This CDR3 spans 13 amino acids. V lost 1 base, J lost 5 bases, and 5 bases lay in between. Germline V CDR1 and CDR2: SNHLY, FYNNEI. CDR3 sequence: CASSEVDTGELFF. The CDR3 DNA sequence: TGTGCCAGCAGTGAAGTAGATACCGGGGAGCTGTTTTTT.

CDR3 bases: TGTGCCAGCAGCAAAGCGCCCGTCGCCCCCGAACAGTTGATCGAACTCAACACCGGGGAGCTGTTTTTT. This codes for CASSKAPVAPEQLIELNTGELFF. J is TRBJ2-2 and V is TRBV21-1; the D call TRBD1 from the table was never checked on the DNA. TRBV21-1 is noted as a pseudogene. This CDR3 is 23 amino acids long.

V and J are TRBV7-2 and TRBJ1-1; 8 bases line up with TRBD1. The ends lost 5 bases at V and 3 bases at J; junction bases unmatched: 8. Looked up from germline, CDR1 is SGHTA and CDR2 is FQGNSA. The CDR3 sequence is 15 residues long. CDR3 sequence (DNA): TGTGCCAGCAGCCGGACAGGGAGGGTGGACACTGAAGCTTTCTTT. It yields the protein CASSRTGRVDTEAFF.

The chain links TRBV6-2 or TRBV6-3 to TRBJ2-2; D not resolved. CDR3 length equals 15 residues. Germline V CDR1 and CDR2: MNHEY, SVGEGT. V was pared by 4 bases and J by 0 bases, with 9 bases between. The CDR3 sequence: CASSSLPSNTGELFF. As DNA, the CDR3 is TGTGCCAGCAGTTCCCTACCTTCGAACACCGGGGAGCTGTTTTTT.

The J gene is TRBJ2-5, the V gene TRBV2; D perhaps matches TRBD2 (6 bases). Trimming cost V 6 bases and J 2 bases, with 13 bases left between them. CDR1 SNHLY and CDR2 FYNNEI come from the germline V gene. The CDR3 is 14 amino acids. The DNA of the CDR3 is TGTGCCAGCAGACCCCTGGCGGGGCAAGAGACCCAGTACTTC. Its translation is CASRPLAGQETQYF.

This clone has only a few counts. The rearrangement joins TRBV7-2 to TRBJ2-1, with 8 bases aligning to TRBD1. J was trimmed by 3 bases and V by 5 bases; bases with no gene match: 6. Germline V gene lookup returns CDR1 SGHTA and CDR2 FQGNSA. This CDR3 is built from 15 residues. The CDR3 loop reads CASSETGADYNEQFF. CDR3 nucleotides: TGTGCCAGCAGCGAGACAGGGGCCGACTACAATGAGCAGTTCTTC.

The chain links TRBV5-4 to TRBJ1-1; 8 bases agree with TRBD1. CDR1 is SGHNT, CDR2 YYREEE, per germline (reference sequence). Germline trimming cut 4 bases from V and 5 bases from J; bases unmatched to any gene: 10. The CDR3 runs 15 residues. CDR3 sequence reads: CASSRTGRANTEAFF. As DNA, the CDR3 is TGTGCCAGCAGCCGGACAGGGCGCGCGAATACTGAAGCTTTCTTT. The complete variable domain, with remaining parts taken from reference TRBV5-4 and TRBJ1-1, reads ETGVTQSPTHLIKTRGQQVTLRCSSQSGHNTVSWYQQALGQGPQFIFQYYREEENGRGNFPPRFSGLQFPNYSSELNVNALELDDSALYLCASSRTGRANTEAFFGQGTRLTVV.

This rearrangement joins TRBV29-1 to TRBJ1-2; the D gene is possibly TRBD1 (6 bases). The CDR3 covers 13 residues. Germline values: CDR1 SQVTM, CDR2 ANQGSEA. V lost 3 bases, J lost 7 bases, and 15 bases lay in between. CDR3 region: CSVEDTGRGGYTF. CDR3 coding DNA: TGCAGCGTTGAGGATACAGGGAGAGGTGGCTACACCTTC.

V and J are TRBV5-1 and TRBJ2-5; 9 bases align to TRBD1. Germline V gene lookup returns CDR1 SGHRS and CDR2 YFSETQ. The CDR3 extends over 15 amino acids. The J segment lost 5 bases and the V segment lost 3 bases, leaving 8 bases of the junction unmatched. The CDR3 loop reads CASSWTGEGRETQYF. The CDR3 DNA sequence: TGCGCCAGCAGCTGGACAGGGGAGGGAAGGGAGACCCAGTACTTC. Complete variable domain (other parts from reference TRBV5-1 and TRBJ2-5): KAGVTQTPRYLIKTRGQQVTLSCSPISGHRSVSWYQQTPGQGLQFLFEYFSETQRNKGNFPGRFSGRQFSNSRSEMNVSTLELGDSALYLCASSWTGEGRETQYFGPGTRLLVL.

V and J are TRBV19 and TRBJ2-5, with D perhaps matching TRBD1 (6 bases). CDR1 is LNHDA, CDR2 SQIVND, per germline (reference sequence). The CDR3 covers 13 residues. The CDR3 region has the DNA TGTCCCCCCCCGGACAGTCTCCAAGAGACCCAGTACTTC. This gives the protein CPPPDSLQETQYF.

This chain joins TRBV6-2 or TRBV6-3 and TRBJ1-1; the D gene is possibly TRBD1 (5 bases). Germline loops: CDR1 MNHEY, CDR2 SVGEGT. This CDR3 has 16 residues. Trimming removed 0 bases at V and 0 bases at J, with 11 bases between. CDR3: CASSYSSPGLNTEAFF. The CDR3 DNA is TGTGCCAGCAGTTACTCGAGTCCAGGGCTGAACACTGAAGCTTTCTTT.

The chain couples TRBV19 to TRBJ2-7; D perhaps matches TRBD1 (6 bases). Between the trimmed V and J ends, which lost 3 bases and 0 bases, there was a span of 6 bases. This CDR3 has 13 residues. Germline V gene data show CDR1 as LNHDA and CDR2 as SQIVND (reference sequence). CDR3 in DNA: TGTGCCAGTAGTATGGGACACTCCTACGAGCAGTACTTC. Its translation: CASSMGHSYEQYF.

This CDR3 is CASSFTQDTQYF. The CDR3 DNA sequence: TGTGCCAGCAGCTTCACCCAGGATACGCAGTATTTT. The chain joins TRBV5-5 to TRBJ2-3; D not resolved. Germline CDR1 and CDR2: SGHKS and YYEKEE (reference sequence). This CDR3 spans 12 amino acids. Trimming cost V 2 bases and J 6 bases, with 7 bases left between them.

This chain uses TRBV4-1 with TRBJ1-5; D uncertain. The CDR3 has 15 residues. With 0 bases removed from V and 0 bases from J, the gap between germline ends came to 6 bases. Germline CDR1 is MGHRA and CDR2 is YSYEKL. The CDR3 loop is CASSQDRDSNQPQHF. CDR3 DNA: TGCGCCAGCAGCCAAGATCGCGATAGCAATCAGCCCCAGCATTTT.

The chain carries TRBV6-6 and TRBJ2-1; 9 bases align to TRBD2. Germline V gives CDR1 MNHNY, CDR2 SVGAGI (reference sequence). The trim removed 2 bases at V and 7 bases at J, leaving 9 bases unmatched. This CDR3 contains 16 residues. The CDR3 DNA reads as TGTGCCAGCAGTTACCCAGGCGGGGGGGCCAAAAATGAGCAGTTCTTC. Its translation: CASSYPGGGAKNEQFF.

This clone was found a few times. V gene TRBV2 combines with J gene TRBJ2-3; D is perhaps TRBD2 (6 bases). This CDR3 region has 15 residues. CDR1 is SNHLY, CDR2 FYNNEI, per germline. The ends were cut back, 4 bases at V and 0 bases at J, with 11 bases in the middle. In DNA, the CDR3 is TGTGCCAGCAGTGTTGTGGGGGGAAGCACAGATACGCAGTATTTT. Translating it yields CASSVVGGSTDTQYF.

V and J are TRBV6-5 and TRBJ1-4; D is ambiguous. This CDR3 has 14 residues. Trimming stripped 4 bases from V and 7 bases from J, with 13 bases between. Germline CDR1 MNHEY, CDR2 SVGAGI. Here the CDR3 DNA reads TGTGCCAGCAGTTCCCTGTTCCAGGTTGAAAAACTGTTTTTT. This gives the protein CASSSLFQVEKLFF.

This sequence joins TRBV19 and TRBJ1-1; TRBD1 might be the D (5 bases). The CDR3 is made up of 16 amino acids. CDR1 is LNHDA and CDR2 is SQIVND in the germline V gene (reference sequence). V dropped 9 bases and J dropped 4 bases, with 24 bases sitting between them. CDR3 nucleotide sequence: TGTGCCAGCTCACCGAGGGGAGTCCGGCGGGGCACTGAAGCTTTCTTT. Its protein product is CASSPRGVRRGTEAFF.

The rearrangement joins TRBV5-1 to TRBJ1-4, with D unclear. Trimming pared 4 bases from V and 5 bases from J, leaving 9 bases between. In germline, CDR1 is SGHRS, CDR2 YFSETQ. This CDR3 has 13 amino acids. CDR3 DNA: TGCGCCAGCAGCGTGAACTTAAATGAAAAACTGTTTTTT. Amino acids: CASSVNLNEKLFF.

A few counts support this clone. The CDR3 here is CASSETSGGLDEQFF. CDR3 coding DNA: TGTGCCAGTAGTGAAACTAGCGGGGGGTTGGATGAGCAGTTCTTC. The rearrangement uses TRBV19 and TRBJ2-1, with TRBD2 identical over 12 bases. The V gene end was trimmed by 5 bases and the J gene end by 8 bases; junction bases not matched to a gene: 7. The CDR3 consists of 15 residues. Germline values: CDR1 LNHDA, CDR2 SQIVND (reference sequence).

The chain joins TRBV7-3 to TRBJ2-1, with TRBD2 matching over 7 bases. The CDR3 extends over 14 amino acids. V was pared by 6 bases and J by 4 bases, with 6 bases of the junction left unmatched. Germline CDR1 SGHTA, CDR2 FQGTGA. CDR3: CASSPAGVYNEQFF. The CDR3 DNA sequence: TGTGCCAGCAGTCCGGCGGGGGTATACAATGAGCAGTTCTTC.